What follows is one T cell receptor (beta chain) and its context. Germline-derived CDR1 and CDR2 are MDHEN and SYDVKM. Trimming cost V 5 bases and J 2 bases, with 12 bases left between them. The CDR3 is made up of 14 amino acids. This sample was included in a study of blood T cell repertoires in COVID-19. Study-wide context: PBMCs, B-cell-depleted T cells, or T cells were the source of the cDNA or gDNA that made up the material.

Data came from immunoSEQ multiplex PCR; TCRdb stores just in-frame clones and leaves some out. Among a few hundred thousand clones listed, 85% to 90% were seen once. Which cohort a participant joined came from the clinical history participants gave. The clonotype originates from a woman in her fifties or sixties in a cohort exposed to, infected with or recovered from COVID-19 (not recorded which). Sequences were obtained from PBMCs or T cells enriched from blood (not recorded which). The chain links TRBV28 to TRBJ2-5; D might be TRBD1 (6 bases). The CDR3 protein is CASSRPGEQETQYF. The DNA for the CDR3 is TGTGCCAGCAGTCGTCCAGGGGAACAAGAGACCCAGTACTTC.